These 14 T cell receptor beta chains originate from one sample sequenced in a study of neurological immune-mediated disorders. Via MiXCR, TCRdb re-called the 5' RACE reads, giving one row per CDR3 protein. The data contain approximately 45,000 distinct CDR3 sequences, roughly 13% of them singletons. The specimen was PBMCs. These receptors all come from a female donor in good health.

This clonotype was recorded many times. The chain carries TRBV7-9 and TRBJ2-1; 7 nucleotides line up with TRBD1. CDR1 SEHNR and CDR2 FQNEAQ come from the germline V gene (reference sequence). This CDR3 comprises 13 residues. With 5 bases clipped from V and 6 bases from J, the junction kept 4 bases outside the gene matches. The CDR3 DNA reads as TGTGCCAGCAGCAACACAGGGGTCAATGAGCAGTTCTTC. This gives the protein CASSNTGVNEQFF.

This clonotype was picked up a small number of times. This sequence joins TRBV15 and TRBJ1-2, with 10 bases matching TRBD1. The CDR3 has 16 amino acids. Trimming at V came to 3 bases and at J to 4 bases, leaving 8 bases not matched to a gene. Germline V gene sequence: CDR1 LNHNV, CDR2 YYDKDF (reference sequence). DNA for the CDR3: TGTGCCACCAGCAGTGGGGGGACAGGGGACCGCTATGGCTACACCTTC. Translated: CATSSGGTGDRYGYTF.

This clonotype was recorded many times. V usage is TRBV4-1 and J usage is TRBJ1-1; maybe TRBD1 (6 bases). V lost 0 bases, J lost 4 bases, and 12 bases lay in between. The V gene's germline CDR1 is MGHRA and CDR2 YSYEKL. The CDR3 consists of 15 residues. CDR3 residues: CASSQDPGGTTEAFF. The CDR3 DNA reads TGCGCCAGCAGCCAAGATCCGGGGGGCACCACTGAAGCTTTCTTT.

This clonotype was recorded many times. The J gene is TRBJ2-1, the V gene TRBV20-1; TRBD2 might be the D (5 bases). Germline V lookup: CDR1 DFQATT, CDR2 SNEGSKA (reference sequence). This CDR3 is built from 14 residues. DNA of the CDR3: TGCACCGCTGAGGCGGCTAGCTCTTACAATGAGCAGTTCTTC. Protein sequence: CTAEAASSYNEQFF.

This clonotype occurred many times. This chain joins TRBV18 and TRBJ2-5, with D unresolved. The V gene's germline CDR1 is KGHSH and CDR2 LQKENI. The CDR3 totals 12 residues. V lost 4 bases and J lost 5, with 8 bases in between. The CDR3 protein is CASSLLEETQYF. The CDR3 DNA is TGTGCCAGCTCACTCCTCGAGGAGACCCAGTACTTC.

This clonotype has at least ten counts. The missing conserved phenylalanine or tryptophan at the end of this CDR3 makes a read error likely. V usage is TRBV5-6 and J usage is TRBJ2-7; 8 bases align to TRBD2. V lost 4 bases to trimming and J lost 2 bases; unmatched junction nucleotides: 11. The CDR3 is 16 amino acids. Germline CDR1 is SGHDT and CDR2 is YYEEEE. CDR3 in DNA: TGTGCCAGCAGCCACGAAGCGGGAGAGTCCCCCTACGAGCAGTACTTA. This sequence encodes CASSHEAGESPYEQYL.

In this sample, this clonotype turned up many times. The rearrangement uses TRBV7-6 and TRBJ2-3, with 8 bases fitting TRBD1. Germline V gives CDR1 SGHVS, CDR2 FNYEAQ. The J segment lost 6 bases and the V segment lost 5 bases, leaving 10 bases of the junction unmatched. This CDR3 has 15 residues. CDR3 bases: TGTGCCAGCAGCGGGTGGACAGGGCAAGGGGATACGCAGTATTTT. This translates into CASSGWTGQGDTQYF.

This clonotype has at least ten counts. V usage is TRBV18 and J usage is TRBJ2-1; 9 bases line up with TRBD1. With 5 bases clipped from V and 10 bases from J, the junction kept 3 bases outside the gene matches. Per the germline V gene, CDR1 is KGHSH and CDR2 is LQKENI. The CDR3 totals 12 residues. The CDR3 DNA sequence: TGTGCCAGCTCAGTGGGACAGGGAGAGCAGTTCTTC. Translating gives CASSVGQGEQFF.

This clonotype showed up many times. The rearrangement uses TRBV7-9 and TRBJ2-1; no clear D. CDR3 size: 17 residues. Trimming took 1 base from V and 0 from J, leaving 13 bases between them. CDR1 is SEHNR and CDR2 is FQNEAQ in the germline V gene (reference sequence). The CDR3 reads CASSLGVGLSSYNEQFF. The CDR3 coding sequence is TGTGCCAGCAGCTTAGGGGTCGGGCTAAGCTCCTACAATGAGCAGTTCTTC. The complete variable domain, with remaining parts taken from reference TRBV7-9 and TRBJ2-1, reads DTGVSQNPRHKITKRGQNVTFRCDPISEHNRLYWYRQTLGQGPEFLTYFQNEAQLEKSRLLSDRFSAERPKGSFSTLEIQRTEQGDSAMYLCASSLGVGLSSYNEQFFGPGTRLTVL.

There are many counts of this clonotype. CDR3 sequence (DNA): TGTGCCAGCAGCTTGGCCGGGACTCAAGAGACCCAGTACTTC. Protein: CASSLAGTQETQYF. The gene calls are TRBV11-1 and TRBJ2-5, with D tentatively TRBD2 (6 bases). V lost 3 bases and J 2 bases, leaving 10 bases between the germline ends. The V gene's germline CDR1 is SGHAT and CDR2 FQDESV (reference sequence). This CDR3 comprises 14 residues.

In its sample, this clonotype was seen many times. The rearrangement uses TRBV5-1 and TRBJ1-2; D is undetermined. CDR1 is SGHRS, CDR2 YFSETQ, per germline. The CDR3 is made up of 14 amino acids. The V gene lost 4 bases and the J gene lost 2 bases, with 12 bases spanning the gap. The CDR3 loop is CASSTLGGNYGYTF. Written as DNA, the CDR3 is TGCGCCAGCAGCACGCTCGGAGGCAACTATGGCTACACCTTC. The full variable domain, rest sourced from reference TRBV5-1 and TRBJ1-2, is KAGVTQTPRYLIKTRGQQVTLSCSPISGHRSVSWYQQTPGQGLQFLFEYFSETQRNKGNFPGRFSGRQFSNSRSEMNVSTLELGDSALYLCASSTLGGNYGYTFGSGTRLTVV.

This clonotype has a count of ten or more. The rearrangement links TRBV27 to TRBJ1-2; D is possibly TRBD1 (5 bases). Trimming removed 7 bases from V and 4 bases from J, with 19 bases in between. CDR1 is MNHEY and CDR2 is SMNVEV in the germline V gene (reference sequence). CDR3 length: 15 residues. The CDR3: CASKDIRGGIYGYTF. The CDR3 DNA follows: TGTGCCAGCAAGGACATTCGGGGGGGTATCTATGGCTACACCTTC.

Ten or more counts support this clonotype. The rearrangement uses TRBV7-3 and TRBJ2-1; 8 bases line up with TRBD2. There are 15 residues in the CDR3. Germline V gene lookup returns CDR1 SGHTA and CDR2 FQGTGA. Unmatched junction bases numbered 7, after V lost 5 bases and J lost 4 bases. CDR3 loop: CASSPAGGKYNEQFF. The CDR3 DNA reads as TGTGCCAGCAGCCCCGCGGGGGGAAAGTACAATGAGCAGTTCTTC. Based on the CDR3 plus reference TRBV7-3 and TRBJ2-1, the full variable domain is GAGVSQTPSNKVTEKGKYVELRCDPISGHTALYWYRQSLGQGPEFLIYFQGTGAADDSGLPNDRFFAVRPEGSVSTLKIQRTERGDSAVYLCASSPAGGKYNEQFFGPGTRLTVL.

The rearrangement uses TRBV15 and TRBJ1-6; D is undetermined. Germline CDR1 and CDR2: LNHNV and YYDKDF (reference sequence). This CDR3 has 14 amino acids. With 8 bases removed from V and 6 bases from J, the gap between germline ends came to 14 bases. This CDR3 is CATRQGNSNSPLHF. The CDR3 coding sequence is TGTGCCACCCGGCAAGGGAACTCTAATTCACCCCTCCACTTT.